A single sample gave rise to the 32 T cell receptor beta chains below, sequenced in a study of cytomegalovirus exposure and HLA in healthy donors. PCR amplification relied on 60 Vbeta primers (plus 13 Jbeta primers). Profiled with immunoSEQ multiplex PCR; TCRdb holds only in-frame clones, not every one. The sample has about 160,000 clones, about 75% seen once. The specimen sequenced was PBMCs. The receptors were sampled from a woman between 45 and 60 years old in good health and CMV-seropositive.

CDR3 coding DNA: TGTGCCACCAGCAGAGATCAGGCGCGTGAAGCTTTCTTT. Protein product: CATSRDQAREAFF. The chain combines TRBV15 with TRBJ1-1, with D unresolved. The CDR3 loop spans 13 amino acids. From germline, CDR1 is LNHNV and CDR2 YYDKDF (reference sequence). V gave up 0 bases and J gave up 7 bases, with 9 bases separating them.

The rearrangement links TRBV7-2 to TRBJ1-1, with D possibly TRBD1 on 5 matching bases. Germline V CDR1 and CDR2: SGHTA, FQGNSA. V shed 2 bases and J shed 3 bases, with 16 bases lying between them. The CDR3 sequence is 16 residues long. This chain's CDR3 is CASSLRGTVVHTEAFF. For the CDR3, the DNA is TGTGCCAGCAGCTTAAGAGGGACTGTCGTCCACACTGAAGCTTTCTTT.

This chain uses TRBV5-1 with TRBJ2-2; the D gene is possibly TRBD2 (6 bases). This CDR3 has 17 amino acids. The V end was cut by 2 bases, the J end by 9 bases, with 23 bases between. The germline gives CDR1 SGHRS, CDR2 YFSETQ. The DNA of the CDR3 is TGCGCCAGCAGCTTAACTCCGTGGGAGGCAAGAACCCGGGAGCTGTTTTTT. Amino acids: CASSLTPWEARTRELFF.

The V call is TRBV28, the J call TRBJ1-2; D is unclear. Trimming pared 5 bases from V and 2 bases from J, leaving 9 bases between. Germline assignment: CDR1 MDHEN and CDR2 SYDVKM. The CDR3 runs to 13 residues. CDR3 protein: CASSTGNNYGYTF. Written as DNA, the CDR3 is TGTGCCAGCAGTACCGGGAACAACTATGGCTACACCTTC.

The table lists this clone with a count of one. The chain recombines TRBV5-4 with TRBJ1-1; D unresolved. V dropped 1 base and J dropped 5 bases, with 12 bases sitting between them. The CDR3 has 14 residues. Germline V gives CDR1 SGHNT, CDR2 YYREEE (reference sequence). The CDR3 reads CASSLRYEGTEAFF. Here the CDR3 DNA reads TGTGCCAGCAGCTTGCGGTACGAGGGAACTGAAGCTTTCTTT.

The genes are TRBV11-2 and TRBJ2-7, with D possibly being TRBD2 (5 bases). The germline CDR1 and CDR2 sequences are SGHAT and FQNNGV. The CDR3 contains 12 residues. Trimming removed 4 bases at V and 6 bases at J, with 10 bases between. The CDR3 nucleotides read TGTGCCAGCAGCTGGACTGCGACCGAGCAGTACTTC. Its protein product is CASSWTATEQYF.

This chain connects TRBV10-1 to TRBJ2-7, with 10 bases lining up with TRBD1. Trimming removed 10 bases from V and 6 bases from J; junction bases left unmatched: 12. This CDR3 has 14 amino acids. Germline lookup yields CDR1 WNHNN and CDR2 SYGVQD (reference sequence). CDR3 in DNA: TGCGCCACCTCCCGGGACAGGGGACTTGGCGAGCAGTACTTC. It codes for CATSRDRGLGEQYF.

The chain is built from TRBV10-3 and TRBJ2-7; possibly TRBD1 for D (6 bases). From germline, CDR1 is ENHRY and CDR2 SYGVKD. The V end was cut by 4 bases, the J end by 5 bases, with 12 bases between. The CDR3 runs 13 residues. In nucleotides, the CDR3 is TGTGCCATCAGTGTTAACAGGGACCACGAGCAGTACTTC. As protein: CAISVNRDHEQYF.

The chain combines TRBV30 with TRBJ2-1; D gene ambiguous. CDR3 length equals 12 residues. Germline V gene data show CDR1 as GTSNPN and CDR2 as SVGIG (reference sequence). V was shortened by 8 bases and J by 4 bases, with 12 bases between the two germline ends. CDR3 sequence: CALFDGYNEQFF. The CDR3 DNA is TGTGCCCTATTCGACGGGTACAATGAGCAGTTCTTC.

The chain recombines TRBV7-9 with TRBJ2-1; 10 nucleotides match TRBD2. The length of the CDR3 is 15 residues. CDR1 is SEHNR and CDR2 is FQNEAQ in the germline V gene (reference sequence). With V trimmed by 3 bases and J by 4 bases, 3 bases remained unmatched. The CDR3 DNA sequence: TGTGCCAGCAGCTTGGGACTAGCGTCATACAATGAGCAGTTCTTC. Protein product: CASSLGLASYNEQFF.

The rearrangement links TRBV15 to TRBJ1-4; D perhaps matches TRBD1 (5 bases). The CDR3 is made up of 15 amino acids. V shed 1 base and J shed 7 bases, with 13 bases lying between them. Germline V gene data show CDR1 as LNHNV and CDR2 as YYDKDF (reference sequence). Here the CDR3 DNA reads TGTGCCACCAGCAGAGGCCGACCTCAGGGTGAAAAACTGTTTTTT. Encoded protein: CATSRGRPQGEKLFF.

The chain joins TRBV2 to TRBJ1-4, with unresolved D. The ends were cut back, 5 bases at V and 0 bases at J, with 10 bases in the middle. Germline V lookup: CDR1 SNHLY, CDR2 FYNNEI. The CDR3 is made up of 15 amino acids. The CDR3: CASSQQLPTNEKLFF. CDR3 coding DNA: TGTGCCAGCAGTCAACAGCTCCCAACTAATGAAAAACTGTTTTTT.

The genes are TRBV7-9 and TRBJ2-3; D is unclear. Germline CDR1 SEHNR, CDR2 FQNEAQ (reference sequence). This CDR3 has 13 amino acids. V was shortened by 6 bases and J by 3 bases, with 10 bases between the two germline ends. This chain's CDR3 is CASRSPGTDTQYF. For the CDR3, the DNA is TGTGCCAGCAGATCGCCAGGTACAGATACGCAGTATTTT.

The chain joins TRBV10-3 to TRBJ2-1; TRBD2 aligns across 12 bases. J gave up 1 base and V 9 bases, and 10 bases lay outside the gene matches. The germline V gene has CDR1 ENHRY and CDR2 SYGVKD. The CDR3 spans 17 residues. CDR3 sequence (DNA): TGTGCCATTGCGCCCCGGACTAGCGGGGCTTCCTACAATGAGCAGTTCTTC. Protein sequence: CAIAPRTSGASYNEQFF.

This clone was seen more than once but under ten times. V usage is TRBV27 and J usage is TRBJ1-2; 7 nucleotides match TRBD1. Trimming removed 4 bases from V and 2 bases from J; junction bases left unmatched: 1. The CDR3 totals 13 residues. CDR1 is MNHEY, CDR2 SMNVEV, per germline (reference sequence). This CDR3 is CASSSTGNYGYTF. The CDR3 DNA reads as TGTGCCAGCAGTTCGACAGGGAACTATGGCTACACCTTC.

V gene TRBV28 combines with J gene TRBJ2-7; possibly TRBD1 for D (5 bases). V shed 2 bases and J shed 3 bases, with 11 bases lying between them. Germline V CDR1 and CDR2: MDHEN, SYDVKM. This CDR3 has 14 residues. CDR3 loop: CASSLGSGNYEQYF. DNA of the CDR3: TGTGCCAGCAGTTTAGGATCAGGGAACTACGAGCAGTACTTC. The variable domain in full, with the rest retrieved from reference TRBV28 and TRBJ2-7, is DVKVTQSSRYLVKRTGEKVFLECVQDMDHENMFWYRQDPGLGLRLIYFSYDVKMKEKGDIPEGYSVSREKKERFSLILESASTNQTSMYLCASSLGSGNYEQYFGPGTRLTVT.

The chain has TRBV11-2 and TRBJ1-6; D gene unclear. The V end was cut by 3 bases, the J end by 9 bases, with 6 bases between. The germline V gene has CDR1 SGHAT and CDR2 FQNNGV. This CDR3 is 12 amino acids long. The CDR3 protein is CASSFEGSPLHF. The CDR3 coding sequence is TGTGCCAGCAGCTTTGAGGGTTCACCCCTCCACTTT.

V gene TRBV9 combines with J gene TRBJ1-2; 7 positions agree with TRBD1. Losses at the gene ends were 3 bases for V and 6 bases for J; bases not matched to a gene: 5. The germline V gene encodes CDR1 SGDLS and CDR2 YYNGEE. This CDR3 has 13 amino acids. CDR3 DNA sequence: TGTGCCAGCAGCGCGACAGGGCTGGATGGCTACACCTTC. Translating gives CASSATGLDGYTF.

The V gene is TRBV7-9, the J gene TRBJ2-1; perhaps TRBD1 as D (6 bases). This CDR3 spans 15 amino acids. Germline V gene lookup returns CDR1 SEHNR and CDR2 FQNEAQ (reference sequence). Trimming removed 5 bases from V and 3 bases from J, with 14 bases in between. The CDR3 DNA is TGTGCCAGCAGCATCCTAGGGGGAATCTACAATGAGCAGTTCTTC. This encodes CASSILGGIYNEQFF.

The V and J genes are TRBV2 and TRBJ2-7; no reliable D call. Per germline, CDR1 SNHLY and CDR2 FYNNEI. V was clipped by 5 bases and J by 1 base, with 9 bases between them. The CDR3 loop spans 13 amino acids. The DNA of the CDR3 is TGTGCCAGCAGTTCCATGAGGTCCTACGAGCAGTACTTC. The encoded protein is CASSSMRSYEQYF.

The table lists this clone with a few counts. V is TRBV11-1 and J is TRBJ1-1; D may be TRBD1 (5 bases). The germline V gene encodes CDR1 SGHAT and CDR2 FQDESV (reference sequence). The CDR3 spans 13 residues. The ends were cut back, 3 bases at V and 7 bases at J, with 12 bases in the middle. The CDR3 nucleotides are TGTGCCAGCAGCTTCGGAAGACAGAGTGAAGCTTTCTTT. This gives the protein CASSFGRQSEAFF.

The gene calls are TRBV7-2 and TRBJ2-7; a possible D gene is TRBD1 (5 bases). CDR3 length: 12 residues. Between the trimmed V and J ends, which lost 2 bases and 4 bases, there was a span of 6 bases. Looked up from germline, CDR1 is SGHTA and CDR2 is FQGNSA. As DNA, the CDR3 is TGTGCCAGCAGCTTAACAGGTTACGAGCAGTACTTC. Amino acids: CASSLTGYEQYF.

V is TRBV9 and J is TRBJ2-5, with D unresolved. The J call may be incorrect, as the DNA end agrees better with TRBJ2-7. The CDR3 has 13 residues. Germline assignment: CDR1 SGDLS and CDR2 YYNGEE. CDR3: CASSPGHNYEQYF. The CDR3 nucleotides read TGTGCCAGCAGCCCCGGCCATAACTACGAGCAGTACTTC.

The genes are TRBV19 and TRBJ2-2, with 7 bases that match TRBD2. The CDR3 sequence is 15 residues long. Germline V gives CDR1 LNHDA, CDR2 SQIVND (reference sequence). Trimming at V came to 3 bases and at J to 3 bases, leaving 4 bases not matched to a gene. The CDR3 coding sequence is TGTGCCAGTAGTATCTGGGGGGGTGACACCGGGGAGCTGTTTTTT. Its protein product is CASSIWGGDTGELFF.

The rearrangement links TRBV12-5 to TRBJ2-3, with TRBD2 identical over 8 bases. The junction had 7 bases not matched to a gene; V was cut back by 5 bases and J by 0 bases. The CDR3 is 16 residues long. Germline CDR1 reads LGHNT; CDR2 reads FRNRAP. The CDR3 loop reads CASGGISGDSTDTQYF. DNA for the CDR3: TGTGCTAGTGGTGGGATTAGCGGGGACAGCACAGATACGCAGTATTTT. Full variable domain (outside the CDR3, taken from reference TRBV12-5 and TRBJ2-3): DARVTQTPRHKVTEMGQEVTMRCQPILGHNTVFWYRQTMMQGLELLAYFRNRAPLDDSGMPKDRFSAEMPDATLATLKIQPSEPRDSAVYFCASGGISGDSTDTQYFGPGTRLTVL.

There are a few counts of this clone. The V call is TRBV5-1, the J call TRBJ2-7; 10 nucleotides line up with TRBD1. Germline V gene lookup returns CDR1 SGHRS and CDR2 YFSETQ. Germline trimming cut 7 bases from V and 3 bases from J; bases unmatched to any gene: 10. This CDR3 region has 15 residues. For the CDR3, the DNA is TGCGCCAGCGGGGGGATCGGGACAGGGGTCTACGAGCAGTACTTC. Amino acid sequence: CASGGIGTGVYEQYF.

Concerning this clone: This same CDR3 is encoded by further DNA sequences in the sample. This rearrangement joins TRBV2 to TRBJ1-6; the D is unclear. The V end lost 7 bases, the J end lost 6 bases, and 7 bases lay between the germline ends. The CDR3 contains 12 residues. Germline CDR1 SNHLY, CDR2 FYNNEI. The CDR3 spells CASTTVNSPLHF. The CDR3, as DNA: TGTGCCAGCACAACAGTTAATTCACCCCTCCACTTT.

This clone was seen only a few times. The chain employs TRBV7-9 and TRBJ1-2, with 8 bases identical to TRBD1. Losses at the gene ends were 5 bases for V and 6 bases for J; bases not matched to a gene: 8. This CDR3 has 14 amino acids. CDR1 is SEHNR and CDR2 is FQNEAQ in the germline V gene (reference sequence). The CDR3 region is CASSLTGQGDGYTF. Written as DNA, the CDR3 is TGTGCCAGCAGCCTGACAGGACAGGGCGATGGCTACACCTTC.

Points on this clone: A junction end diverges from the germline sequence, so it may reflect a read error. The chain links TRBV7-9 to TRBJ1-1; the match to TRBD1 covers 8 bases. CDR3 length: 15 residues. Germline CDR1 reads SEHNR; CDR2 reads FQNEAQ (reference sequence). CDR3 nucleotide sequence: TGTTCCAGCAGCTTAGGGGGGACAGGCGGTACTGAAGCTTTCTTT. As protein: CSSSLGGTGGTEAFF.

This rearrangement joins TRBV5-1 to TRBJ1-4; 7 bases line up with TRBD1. Germline values: CDR1 SGHRS, CDR2 YFSETQ. V shed 0 bases and J 7 bases; nucleotides not matched to a gene: 3. The CDR3 contains 14 residues. The CDR3 spells CASSLEGGGEKLFF. CDR3 coding DNA: TGCGCCAGCAGCTTGGAAGGGGGCGGTGAAAAACTGTTTTTT.

The chain carries TRBV5-1 and TRBJ2-7; 8 bases match TRBD2. The CDR3 consists of 17 residues. Germline V lookup: CDR1 SGHRS, CDR2 YFSETQ. The V and J ends lost 5 bases and 0 bases, in that order; junction bases with no gene match: 13. This CDR3 is CASSPGGGGFLSYEQYF. The CDR3 nucleotides read TGCGCCAGCAGTCCAGGAGGCGGGGGGTTCCTCTCCTACGAGCAGTACTTC. Full variable domain (outside the CDR3, taken from reference TRBV5-1 and TRBJ2-7): KAGVTQTPRYLIKTRGQQVTLSCSPISGHRSVSWYQQTPGQGLQFLFEYFSETQRNKGNFPGRFSGRQFSNSRSEMNVSTLELGDSALYLCASSPGGGGFLSYEQYFGPGTRLTVT.

This clone was counted between two and nine times. V gene TRBV7-5 combines with J gene TRBJ2-3; TRBD2, as called in the table, went unchecked against the DNA. TRBV7-5 is deemed a pseudogene. The CDR3 covers 15 residues. CDR3 DNA sequence: TGTGTCAGAAGCGTCCCGGGACCGCGGGGAGATACGCAGTATTTT. It encodes CVRSVPGPRGDTQYF.